The sample holds a few counts of the clone carrying this T cell receptor (beta chain). Its antigen is unidentified. The data were obtained in a study of cytomegalovirus exposure and HLA in healthy donors. Study-level results: A further, later analysis showed that HLA-associated TCR beta chains (compared with equally common others) were more clonally expanded. The study listed roughly 160 cytomegalovirus-associated TCR beta chains. One variant, a missense change in DCLRE1C, was linked in a later analysis to TCR beta V- and J-gene trimming.

Looked up from germline, CDR1 is SGHDT and CDR2 is YYEEEE. The CDR3 length is 14 residues. The V gene lost 2 bases and the J gene lost 3 bases, with 11 bases spanning the gap. Use of 60 Vbeta and 13 Jbeta primers characterized the PCR. Only in-frame clones appear in the TCRdb table, and some are missing; sequencing was by immunoSEQ multiplex PCR. Among 100,000 or so clones listed, about 77% were seen once. The rearrangement joins TRBV5-6 to TRBJ1-1, with unresolved D. The sequence was collected from a woman between 18 and 29 years old in good health and CMV-seropositive. The sample taken for sequencing was PBMCs. This chain's CDR3 is CASSLGPGYTEAFF. CDR3 nucleotides: TGTGCCAGCAGCTTAGGTCCGGGGTACACTGAAGCTTTCTTT. Full variable domain (rest looked up from reference TRBV5-6 and TRBJ1-1): DAGVTQSPTHLIKTRGQQVTLRCSPKSGHDTVSWYQQALGQGPQFIFQYYEEEERQRGNFPDRFSGHQFPNYSSELNVNALLLGDSALYLCASSLGPGYTEAFFGQGTRLTVV.